These 27 T cell receptor beta chains came from one sample sequenced in a study of CD8 T cells in ankylosing spondylitis. Points from the study as a whole: Typical of ankylosing spondylitis blood, it appeared, was a TCR beta motif of about eight highly homologous variants.

MiXCR, applied by TCRdb to the 5' RACE reads, yields one record per CDR3 protein. The sample holds around 140,000 distinct CDR3 sequences, 17% seen once. The antigens for these receptors are not known. The sequencing input was blood, either unsorted or a sorted T cell fraction (not recorded which). These receptors were obtained from a male donor with ankylosing spondylitis.

The chain recombines TRBV7-6 with TRBJ2-2; 8 bases are shared with TRBD1. This CDR3 has 18 amino acids. CDR1 SGHVS and CDR2 FNYEAQ come from the germline V gene. V shed 3 bases and J 8 bases; nucleotides not matched to a gene: 17. CDR3 sequence: CASSFSLFRTGLSGELFF. Written as DNA, the CDR3 is TGTGCCAGCAGCTTTAGTCTGTTCCGGACAGGGTTGTCGGGGGAGCTGTTTTTT.

This sequence joins TRBV2 and TRBJ2-3; TRBD1 or TRBD2 may be the D gene (5 bases each). V lost 1 base and J lost 3, with 23 bases in between. Germline V gene sequence: CDR1 SNHLY, CDR2 FYNNEI. The CDR3 contains 19 residues. The CDR3 here is CASSEGFSRGELGTDTQYF. In DNA, the CDR3 is TGTGCCAGCAGTGAAGGTTTCAGTCGGGGCGAGTTGGGTACAGATACGCAGTATTTT.

This clonotype came up many times. This chain joins TRBV27 and TRBJ1-2, with D possibly TRBD1 on 5 matching bases. The V gene lost 3 bases and the J gene lost 6 bases, with 11 bases spanning the gap. The CDR3 extends over 13 amino acids. CDR1 is MNHEY, CDR2 SMNVEV, per germline (reference sequence). The CDR3 protein is CASSFAGRDGYTF. CDR3 sequence (DNA): TGTGCCAGCAGTTTCGCAGGGAGGGATGGCTACACCTTC.

The chain combines TRBV4-2 with TRBJ2-1; the match to TRBD1 covers 9 bases. The CDR3 spans 17 residues. Germline V gene data show CDR1 as LGHNA and CDR2 as YNFKEQ. J gave up 5 bases and V 2 bases, and 10 bases lay outside the gene matches. The CDR3 protein is CASSQRQNRGPDNEQFF. The CDR3 nucleotides are TGTGCCAGCAGCCAAAGACAGAACAGGGGGCCAGACAATGAGCAGTTCTTC.

The rearrangement links TRBV7-4 to TRBJ2-5, with TRBD2 matching 8 bases. The J segment lost 4 bases and the V segment lost 5 bases, leaving 12 bases of the junction unmatched. Germline V gives CDR1 SGHVT, CDR2 SQSDAQ. This CDR3 is 16 amino acids long. CDR3 amino acids: CASSPSGRAEAETQYF. The CDR3 DNA sequence: TGTGCCAGCAGCCCCTCCGGGAGGGCGGAAGCAGAGACCCAGTACTTC. Using reference TRBV7-4 and TRBJ2-5 for the parts outside the CDR3, the full variable domain is GAGVSQSPRYKVAKRGRDVALRCDSISGHVTLYWYRQTLGQGSEVLTYSQSDAQRDKSGRPSGRFSAERPERSVSTLKIQRTEQGDSAVYLCASSPSGRAEAETQYFGPGTRLLVL.

V usage is TRBV7-9 and J usage is TRBJ2-2; perhaps TRBD2 as D (5 bases). V was cut by 3 bases and J by 3 bases, with 14 bases left in between. Germline values: CDR1 SEHNR, CDR2 FQNEAQ (reference sequence). CDR3 length: 16 residues. The CDR3 loop is CASSFSGSWDTGELFF. The CDR3 bases are TGTGCCAGCAGCTTTTCTGGGAGCTGGGACACCGGGGAGCTGTTTTTT. Variable domain in full (rest from reference TRBV7-9 and TRBJ2-2): DTGVSQNPRHKITKRGQNVTFRCDPISEHNRLYWYRQTLGQGPEFLTYFQNEAQLEKSRLLSDRFSAERPKGSFSTLEIQRTEQGDSAMYLCASSFSGSWDTGELFFGEGSRLTVL.

The chain uses TRBV10-3 and TRBJ1-2, with a tentative D call TRBD1 (6 bases). Trimming took 7 bases from V and 4 from J, leaving 13 bases between them. The CDR3 has 13 amino acids. CDR1 is ENHRY and CDR2 is SYGVKD in the germline V gene. Here the CDR3 DNA reads TGTGCCATCACCGCAGGGGAGTTCTATGGCTACACCTTC. Its protein product is CAITAGEFYGYTF.

The chain couples TRBV7-6 to TRBJ2-1; TRBD1 is a possible D gene (7 bases). The CDR3 has 15 amino acids. V was pared by 6 bases and J by 6 bases, with 18 bases between. Germline V CDR1 and CDR2: SGHVS, FNYEAQ. CDR3 loop: CASSSGRDRRNEQFF. The CDR3 coding sequence is TGTGCCAGCAGTTCTGGGCGGGACAGACGCAATGAGCAGTTCTTC.

This clonotype has only a few counts. The chain recombines TRBV29-1 with TRBJ1-1; D uncertain. V lost 7 bases, J lost 3 bases, and 15 bases lay in between. In germline, CDR1 is SQVTM, CDR2 ANQGSEA. The CDR3 has 13 amino acids. The chain's CDR3 is CSAMWGGDTEAFF. The CDR3 DNA sequence: TGCAGCGCGATGTGGGGAGGAGACACTGAAGCTTTCTTT.

The sample holds a few counts of this clonotype. This chain links TRBV12-3 or TRBV12-4 with TRBJ1-1; 8 bases match TRBD1. This CDR3 has 15 residues. The ends lost 8 bases at V and 0 bases at J; junction bases unmatched: 8. The DNA of the CDR3 is TGTGCCAGCGGTGAAGGGACAGGATTGAACACTGAAGCTTTCTTT. It translates to CASGEGTGLNTEAFF.

V usage is TRBV7-3 and J usage is TRBJ1-6; weak D call: TRBD1 (5 bases). Germline CDR1 reads SGHTA; CDR2 reads FQGTGA. The germline V and J ends were trimmed by 0 bases and 4 bases, with 13 bases remaining between them. The CDR3 consists of 17 residues. CDR3 region: CASSLTGGPGYNSPLHF. CDR3 DNA: TGTGCCAGCAGCTTAACGGGGGGACCTGGGTATAATTCACCCCTCCACTTT.

Only one count was recorded for this clonotype. This chain connects TRBV20-1 to TRBJ2-2, with TRBD2 identical over 16 bases. The CDR3 runs 19 residues. Looked up from germline, CDR1 is DFQATT and CDR2 is SNEGSKA (reference sequence). The junction had 10 bases not matched to a gene; V was cut back by 6 bases and J by 0 bases. CDR3 sequence: CSARDRGLAGGANTGELFF. The CDR3 DNA follows: TGCAGTGCCAGGGATCGGGGACTAGCGGGAGGGGCGAACACCGGGGAGCTGTTTTTT.

The rearrangement links TRBV6-4 to TRBJ2-1; 8 bases line up with TRBD2. The CDR3 runs 15 residues. With V trimmed by 2 bases and J by 7 bases, 7 bases remained unmatched. Germline assignment: CDR1 MRHNA and CDR2 SNTAGT. The CDR3 loop is CASSDKSGSMNEQFF. The CDR3 nucleotides read TGTGCCAGCAGTGACAAGAGCGGGAGTATGAATGAGCAGTTCTTC.

The rearrangement links TRBV9 to TRBJ1-2; D remains ambiguous. V was shortened by 6 bases and J by 0 bases, with 18 bases between the two germline ends. Germline CDR1 SGDLS, CDR2 YYNGEE. The length of the CDR3 is 16 residues. CDR3 residues: CASNPVRVDTNYGYTF. DNA for the CDR3: TGTGCCAGCAATCCCGTCCGGGTAGACACTAACTATGGCTACACCTTC.

The chain has TRBV29-1 and TRBJ1-1; D is unresolved. V lost 8 bases and J 0 bases, leaving 10 bases between the germline ends. CDR3 length: 12 residues. The germline V gene encodes CDR1 SQVTM and CDR2 ANQGSEA. CDR3 loop: CSSRHMNTEAFF. CDR3 DNA sequence: TGCAGCTCGCGACATATGAACACTGAAGCTTTCTTT.

This clonotype has just a few counts. The chain carries TRBV10-3 and TRBJ2-7, with 8 bases aligning to TRBD1. Germline V lookup: CDR1 ENHRY, CDR2 SYGVKD. The CDR3 has 14 residues. Germline trimming cut 4 bases from V and 5 bases from J; bases unmatched to any gene: 7. CDR3 nucleotide sequence: TGTGCCATCAGTGGGACAGGGAGCTGGCACGAGCAGTACTTC. Translation: CAISGTGSWHEQYF.

The chain employs TRBV20-1 and TRBJ2-7, with 10 bases matching TRBD1. The junction had 6 bases not matched to a gene; V was cut back by 4 bases and J by 6 bases. Germline CDR1 is DFQATT and CDR2 is SNEGSKA (reference sequence). The CDR3 is 13 residues long. CDR3 in amino acids: CSATGTGDFEQYF. The DNA for the CDR3 is TGCAGTGCTACCGGGACAGGGGACTTCGAGCAGTACTTC.

This clonotype occurred a few times. The gene calls are TRBV20-1 and TRBJ2-1, with 7 positions matching TRBD2. Germline V gives CDR1 DFQATT, CDR2 SNEGSKA (reference sequence). The CDR3 has 14 amino acids. V shed 5 bases, J shed 5 bases, and the junction held 9 bases outside the gene matches. CDR3 DNA sequence: TGCAGTGCTCTCTGGCTAGCGGAGAACAATGAGCAGTTCTTC. Translating gives CSALWLAENNEQFF.

This chain links TRBV3-1 with TRBJ2-7, with TRBD2 as a possible D gene (6 bases). The V end lost 0 bases, the J end lost 3 bases, and 12 bases lay between the germline ends. This CDR3 spans 15 amino acids. CDR1 and CDR2 from the germline V gene are LGHDT and YNNKEL (reference sequence). The CDR3 loop reads CASSQDWGEVYEQYF. The CDR3 nucleotides are TGTGCCAGCAGCCAAGATTGGGGGGAAGTCTACGAGCAGTACTTC.

V and J are TRBV12-3 or TRBV12-4 and TRBJ1-1; D gene ambiguous. This CDR3 is built from 13 residues. The V gene lost 1 base and the J gene lost 1 base, with 4 bases spanning the gap. DNA of the CDR3: TGTGCCAGCAGTTTAGGGTCGAACACTGAAGCTTTCTTT. As protein: CASSLGSNTEAFF.

V is TRBV2 and J is TRBJ2-2; D is unclear. The germline gives CDR1 SNHLY, CDR2 FYNNEI. V shed 8 bases and J shed 0 bases, with 10 bases lying between them. The length of the CDR3 is 14 residues. The DNA for the CDR3 is TGTGCCAGCGGTGTCGGGCCGAACACCGGGGAGCTGTTTTTT. As protein: CASGVGPNTGELFF. Using reference TRBV2 and TRBJ2-2 for the parts outside the CDR3, the full variable domain is EPEVTQTPSHQVTQMGQEVILRCVPISNHLYFYWYRQILGQKVEFLVSFYNNEISEKSEIFDDQFSVERPDGSNFTLKIRSTKLEDSAMYFCASGVGPNTGELFFGEGSRLTVL.

The CDR3 DNA reads TGTGCCACCAGTGATTTGGACAGACGAACGACCGGGGAGCTGTTTTTT. Translation gives CATSDLDRRTTGELFF. This sequence joins TRBV24-1 and TRBJ2-2, with TRBD1 as a possible D gene (5 bases). CDR1 is KGHDR and CDR2 is SFDVKD in the germline V gene. The V gene lost 0 bases and the J gene lost 5 bases, with 12 bases spanning the gap. The CDR3 runs 16 residues.

This clonotype was seen a few times. CDR3 bases: TGTGCCATCAGTGATGTGCGGGAGGGAGGGAATGAGCAGTTCTTC. Protein: CAISDVREGGNEQFF. This chain uses TRBV10-3 with TRBJ2-1; 9 bases map to TRBD2. This CDR3 has 15 residues. Germline values: CDR1 ENHRY, CDR2 SYGVKD. V lost 3 bases, J lost 7 bases, and 7 bases stayed unmatched.

This clonotype has ten or more counts. The chain couples TRBV29-1 to TRBJ2-2; 8 nucleotides line up with TRBD1. Germline lookup yields CDR1 SQVTM and CDR2 ANQGSEA. V trimming: 1 base; J trimming: 3 bases; junction bases outside the gene matches: 1. The CDR3 extends over 14 amino acids. Here the CDR3 DNA reads TGCAGCGTTGAAGGGACAGGGTACACCGGGGAGCTGTTTTTT. Translating it yields CSVEGTGYTGELFF.

The chain combines TRBV27 with TRBJ2-1, with D uncertain. Germline CDR1 MNHEY, CDR2 SMNVEV (reference sequence). This CDR3 is built from 14 residues. Trimming stripped 3 bases from V and 7 bases from J, with 13 bases between. CDR3 bases: TGTGCCAGCAGTTTTACTGGACCACAGAATGAGCAGTTCTTC. This sequence encodes CASSFTGPQNEQFF.

This chain connects TRBV7-9 to TRBJ2-1, with 9 bases lining up with TRBD2. CDR1 is SEHNR and CDR2 is FQNEAQ in the germline V gene (reference sequence). Trimming at V came to 0 bases and at J to 2 bases, leaving 5 bases not matched to a gene. The CDR3 is 17 residues long. CDR3 nucleotide sequence: TGTGCCAGCAGCTTAGCCCCTAGCGGGATGCCCTACAATGAGCAGTTCTTC. Protein product: CASSLAPSGMPYNEQFF.

This clonotype has more than one count but fewer than ten. The chain combines TRBV12-3 or TRBV12-4 with TRBJ1-3, with D unresolved. The CDR3 covers 12 residues. V was clipped by 7 bases and J by 4 bases, with 8 bases between them. CDR3 protein: CASNGEGNTIYF. The CDR3 nucleotides read TGTGCCAGCAACGGGGAAGGAAACACCATATATTTT.